The T cell receptor (beta chain) described here comes from a study of PD-1 blockade in classical Hodgkin lymphoma. As for the study in general: Nivolumab 3 mg/kg was given intravenously every 2 weeks.

The study's findings and limits: In newly diagnosed patients, baseline TCR diversity was reportedly below that of healthy donors. Significant TCR diversity gains by C4D1 occurred in CD4+ but not CD8+ cells.

The CDR3 consists of 17 residues. With V trimmed by 5 bases and J by 4 bases, 13 bases remained unmatched. Germline V gene sequence: CDR1 SGHTA, CDR2 FQGNSA. This clone was counted once. Its antigen is currently unknown. Measured with immunoSEQ multiplex PCR; TCRdb has only the in-frame clones, and not every one. In the table there are about 50,000 clones, approximately 73% of which are singletons. Relapses following autologous stem cell transplantation were seen in all patients, with brentuximab vedotin exposure varying. Complete response, partial response or progressive disease was each patient's best response.

The clonotype originates from a human donor with classical Hodgkin lymphoma. The rearrangement links TRBV7-2 to TRBJ2-3, with TRBD1 matching 9 bases. The sample here was peripheral blood mononuclear cells (PBMCs), taken before the second cycle of nivolumab. CDR3 sequence (DNA): TGTGCCAGCAGCCAGAGGGGACAGGGCCTTTTTGCAGATACGCAGTATTTT. Translation: CASSQRGQGLFADTQYF.